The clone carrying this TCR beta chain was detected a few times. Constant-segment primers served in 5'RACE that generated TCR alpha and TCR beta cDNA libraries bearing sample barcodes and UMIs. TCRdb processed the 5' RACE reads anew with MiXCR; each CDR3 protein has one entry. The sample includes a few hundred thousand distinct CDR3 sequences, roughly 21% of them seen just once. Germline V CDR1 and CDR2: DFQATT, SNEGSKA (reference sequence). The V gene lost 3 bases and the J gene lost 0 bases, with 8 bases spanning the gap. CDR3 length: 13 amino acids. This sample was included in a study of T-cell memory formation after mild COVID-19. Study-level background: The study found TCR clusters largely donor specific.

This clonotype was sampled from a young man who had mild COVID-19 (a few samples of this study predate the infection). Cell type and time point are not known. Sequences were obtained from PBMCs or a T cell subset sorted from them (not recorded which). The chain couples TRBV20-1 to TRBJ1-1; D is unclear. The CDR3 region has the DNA TGCAGTGCTAGTACAGACATGAACACTGAAGCTTTCTTT. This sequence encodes CSASTDMNTEAFF.